Shown below are 30 T cell receptor beta chains from a single sample sequenced in a study of radiotherapy plus CTLA-4 blockade in lung cancer. TCRdb's copy holds only in-frame clones and misses some; the assay was immunoSEQ multiplex PCR. The table lists 77,000 or so clones, roughly 69% of them singletons. This specimen was peripheral blood, taken from a patient treated with radiotherapy plus ipilimumab. Receptor source: a human donor with non-small cell lung cancer whose response to radiotherapy plus ipilimumab could not be evaluated.

This chain connects TRBV30 to TRBJ2-7, with 9 nucleotides matching TRBD2. The germline V gene encodes CDR1 GTSNPN and CDR2 SVGIG (reference sequence). The CDR3 totals 15 residues. V trimming: 3 bases; J trimming: 5 bases; junction bases outside the gene matches: 11. The CDR3 here is CAWSEGTSLPDEQYF. CDR3 coding DNA: TGTGCCTGGAGCGAGGGGACTAGCCTCCCCGACGAGCAGTACTTC. The whole variable domain, remainder taken from reference TRBV30 and TRBJ2-7, is SQTIHQWPATLVQPVGSPLSLECTVEGTSNPNLYWYRQAAGRGLQLLFYSVGIGQISSEVPQNLSASRPQDRQFILSSKKLLLSDSGFYLCAWSEGTSLPDEQYFGPGTRLTVT.

This clone has only one observation. This chain uses TRBV18 with TRBJ1-1; possible D gene TRBD1, 5 bases. The CDR3 length is 16 residues. The germline gives CDR1 KGHSH, CDR2 LQKENI. Trimming took 3 bases from V and 4 from J, leaving 18 bases between them. The CDR3 sequence is CASSPQGLGGGTEAFF. The CDR3 nucleotides read TGTGCCAGCTCACCGCAGGGTTTGGGGGGGGGCACTGAAGCTTTCTTT.

With respect to this clone: Germline is not matched at one junction end, which may reflect a read error. V gene TRBV5-4 combines with J gene TRBJ1-2; D might be TRBD1 (6 bases). This CDR3 region has 11 residues. Germline CDR1 is SGHNT and CDR2 is YYREEE (reference sequence). CDR3: CASSGAAGVAF. The CDR3 DNA reads as TGTGCCAGCAGCGGTGCGGCAGGGGTCGCCTTC.

Only one count was recorded for this clone. The chain is built from TRBV5-1 and TRBJ2-1, with D tentatively TRBD1 (6 bases). Trimming cost V 0 bases and J 7 bases, with 11 bases left between them. Germline V gene lookup returns CDR1 SGHRS and CDR2 YFSETQ. CDR3 length: 14 amino acids. The CDR3 loop reads CASSLGQATNEQFF. CDR3 DNA sequence: TGCGCCAGCAGCTTGGGACAGGCGACGAATGAGCAGTTCTTC.

The CDR3 reads CASSLRQGSNQPQHF. CDR3 bases: TGTGCCAGCAGCTTACGGCAGGGTAGCAATCAGCCCCAGCATTTT. The chain is built from TRBV11-2 and TRBJ1-5; the D gene is possibly TRBD1 (5 bases). Germline V lookup: CDR1 SGHAT, CDR2 FQNNGV. CDR3 length: 15 amino acids. V lost 2 bases and J lost 0, with 8 bases in between.

This clone came up once. The chain employs TRBV29-1 and TRBJ1-2; TRBD1 matches at 9 bases. The CDR3 has 15 amino acids. The ends lost 0 bases at V and 6 bases at J; junction bases unmatched: 8. CDR1 SQVTM and CDR2 ANQGSEA come from the germline V gene. The CDR3 DNA follows: TGCAGCGTTGAAGATCCTCAACAGGGGGCGGATGGCTACACCTTC. The encoded protein is CSVEDPQQGADGYTF. Together with reference TRBV29-1 and TRBJ1-2, the CDR3 gives the full variable domain: SAVISQKPSRDICQRGTSLTIQCQVDSQVTMMFWYRQQPGQSLTLIATANQGSEATYESGFVIDKFPISRPNLTFSTLTVSNMSPEDSSIYLCSVEDPQQGADGYTFGSGTRLTVV.

This clone came up a few times. The V and J genes are TRBV9 and TRBJ1-4; D perhaps matches TRBD1 (6 bases). The CDR3 spans 13 residues. Deletions cut 3 bases from V and 8 bases from J, with 11 bases between. Germline lookup yields CDR1 SGDLS and CDR2 YYNGEE. Here the CDR3 DNA reads TGTGCCAGCAGCGCAGGGGTCGGCGAAAAACTGTTTTTT. Translated, it gives CASSAGVGEKLFF.

This clone has just a few counts. The CDR3 sequence is CASSRRGTEAFF. The CDR3 DNA follows: TGTGCCAGCAGCAGGCGAGGGACTGAAGCTTTCTTT. The genes are TRBV6-5 and TRBJ1-1; D is uncertain. Trimming shortened V by 6 bases and J by 5 bases, and 10 bases separated the two germline ends. The CDR3 sequence is 12 residues long. Germline CDR1 is MNHEY and CDR2 is SVGAGI.

The chain has TRBV9 and TRBJ2-3; the D gene is possibly TRBD2 (6 bases). The CDR3 loop spans 15 amino acids. With 3 bases removed from V and 6 bases from J, the gap between germline ends came to 17 bases. In germline, CDR1 is SGDLS, CDR2 YYNGEE. CDR3 region: CASSAWAGEVDTQYF. The CDR3 DNA follows: TGTGCCAGCAGCGCCTGGGCCGGGGAGGTGGATACGCAGTATTTT.

This clone came up once. The chain couples TRBV9 to TRBJ2-7, with D perhaps matching TRBD1 (5 bases). V shed 0 bases and J shed 6 bases, with 10 bases lying between them. CDR3 length: 13 residues. Per the germline V gene, CDR1 is SGDLS and CDR2 is YYNGEE. Here the CDR3 DNA reads TGTGCCAGCAGCGTAGAGCTTGGGGCCGAGCAGTACTTC. Its protein is CASSVELGAEQYF.

In DNA form, the CDR3 reads TGTGCCAGCAGTGGAGGACAGGGACTCTATGGCTACACCTTC. This gives the protein CASSGGQGLYGYTF. The chain uses TRBV6-5 and TRBJ1-2; 8 positions agree with TRBD1. V was pared by 5 bases and J by 4 bases, with 6 bases of the junction left unmatched. The germline CDR1 and CDR2 sequences are MNHEY and SVGAGI. This CDR3 region has 14 residues.

CDR3 coding DNA: TGTGCCAGCAGCGCCGGGACAGGGGGCTACGAGCAGTACTTC. Translated: CASSAGTGGYEQYF. The chain links TRBV7-6 to TRBJ2-7; 11 bases align to TRBD1. The CDR3 contains 14 residues. CDR1 and CDR2 from the germline V gene are SGHVS and FNYEAQ. V lost 5 bases to trimming and J lost 3 bases; unmatched junction nucleotides: 3.

This chain connects TRBV5-6 to TRBJ2-3; 9 nucleotides match TRBD2. V trimming: 3 bases; J trimming: 3 bases; junction bases outside the gene matches: 14. This CDR3 is built from 18 residues. Germline loops: CDR1 SGHDT, CDR2 YYEEEE. The DNA for the CDR3 is TGTGCCAGCAGCTGGGGAGTAGCGGGAGACGGAGGAACAGATACGCAGTATTTT. This sequence encodes CASSWGVAGDGGTDTQYF.

The rearrangement links TRBV5-1 to TRBJ2-1, with TRBD2 matching over 12 bases. CDR1 and CDR2 from the germline V gene are SGHRS and YFSETQ. Trimming cost V 0 bases and J 2 bases; bases outside gene matches: 6. The CDR3 spans 18 residues. CDR3 protein: CASSLGPTSGRAYNEQFF. In DNA, the CDR3 is TGCGCCAGCAGCTTGGGACCGACTAGCGGGAGAGCCTACAATGAGCAGTTCTTC.

The chain couples TRBV7-2 to TRBJ2-5; 9 positions agree with TRBD2. The J call is uncertain, as TRBJ2-7 better fits the DNA end. Per the germline V gene, CDR1 is SGHTA and CDR2 is FQGNSA. The CDR3 is 18 amino acids. CDR3 DNA sequence: TGTGCCAGCAGCTTAGTAGTTAGCGGGGGCCTTAGCTCCTACGAGCAGTACTTC. Protein product: CASSLVVSGGLSSYEQYF.

The genes are TRBV7-2 and TRBJ1-3; TRBD1 agrees at 7 bases. This CDR3 has 15 amino acids. Germline V gene data show CDR1 as SGHTA and CDR2 as FQGNSA. Losses at the gene ends were 5 bases for V and 0 bases for J; bases not matched to a gene: 4. The CDR3 loop reads CASSAGQSSGNTIYF. DNA of the CDR3: TGTGCCAGCAGCGCGGGACAGAGCTCTGGAAACACCATATATTTT.

This clone was found a few times. V and J are TRBV6-6 and TRBJ2-1, with 12 positions matching TRBD2. V lost 6 bases, J lost 2 bases, and 2 bases stayed unmatched. CDR3 length: 15 amino acids. The germline gives CDR1 MNHNY, CDR2 SVGAGI (reference sequence). CDR3 amino acids: CASSRTSGTYNEQFF. CDR3 DNA sequence: TGTGCCAGCAGCCGGACTAGCGGGACCTACAATGAGCAGTTCTTC.

This clone was counted between two and nine times. The V gene is TRBV28, the J gene TRBJ2-5; tentatively, D is TRBD1 (5 bases). Per the germline V gene, CDR1 is MDHEN and CDR2 is SYDVKM. Trimming removed 2 bases at V and 2 bases at J, with 21 bases between. The length of the CDR3 is 18 residues. The CDR3 sequence is CASSLKFGWTLLQETQYF. The CDR3 DNA is TGTGCCAGCAGTTTAAAGTTCGGATGGACATTACTACAAGAGACCCAGTACTTC.

This chain links TRBV4-1 with TRBJ2-7, with a possible D match to TRBD2 (6 bases). Trimming cost V 3 bases and J 2 bases, with 14 bases left between them. Germline assignment: CDR1 MGHRA and CDR2 YSYEKL. CDR3 length: 15 amino acids. For the CDR3, the DNA is TGCGCCAGCAGCCAGTCCGGGACTTTAGCCTACGAGCAGTACTTC. Translated, it gives CASSQSGTLAYEQYF.

The CDR3 sequence: CASSRGAGGQTDTQYF. The CDR3 region has the DNA TGTGCCAGCAGCCGCGGGGCAGGGGGGCAAACAGATACGCAGTATTTT. The chain is built from TRBV5-4 and TRBJ2-3; TRBD1 might be the D (7 bases). The V end lost 4 bases, the J end lost 3 bases, and 18 bases lay between the germline ends. Germline CDR1 reads SGHNT; CDR2 reads YYREEE (reference sequence). The CDR3 spans 16 residues. Supplemented by reference TRBV5-4 and TRBJ2-3, the full variable domain reads ETGVTQSPTHLIKTRGQQVTLRCSSQSGHNTVSWYQQALGQGPQFIFQYYREEENGRGNFPPRFSGLQFPNYSSELNVNALELDDSALYLCASSRGAGGQTDTQYFGPGTRLTVL.

The chain recombines TRBV29-1 with TRBJ2-3, with 8 bases lining up with TRBD2. Trimming removed 7 bases from V and 3 bases from J; junction bases left unmatched: 6. CDR1 and CDR2 from the germline V gene are SQVTM and ANQGSEA. The CDR3 consists of 13 residues. The CDR3 sequence is CSAIAGPTDTQYF. Here the CDR3 DNA reads TGCAGCGCGATAGCGGGACCAACAGATACGCAGTATTTT.

The V call is TRBV7-2, the J call TRBJ1-3; 11 positions agree with TRBD1. Germline V gene lookup returns CDR1 SGHTA and CDR2 FQGNSA. The CDR3 contains 17 residues. V lost 4 bases to trimming and J lost 0 bases; unmatched junction nucleotides: 5. The CDR3 protein is CASSSGQGASSGNTIYF. The CDR3 bases are TGTGCCAGCAGCTCCGGACAGGGGGCCAGCTCTGGAAACACCATATATTTT.

The chain is built from TRBV7-2 and TRBJ2-3; unclear D gene. The V and J ends lost 2 bases and 1 base respectively, with 13 bases between them. The CDR3 runs to 16 residues. Germline V gene data show CDR1 as SGHTA and CDR2 as FQGNSA. For the CDR3, the DNA is TGTGCCAGCAGCTTATTATCTGCGATCGGCACAGATACGCAGTATTTT. Translation: CASSLLSAIGTDTQYF.

The V call is TRBV23-1, the J call TRBJ2-7, with D perhaps TRBD2 (6 bases). TRBV23-1 is sorted into the ORF group, with uncertain function. This CDR3 is 17 amino acids long. The ends were cut back, 0 bases at V and 1 base at J, with 16 bases in the middle. CDR3 in amino acids: CASSQSSEGNLSYEQYF. The CDR3 region has the DNA TGCGCCAGCAGTCAATCCTCGGAGGGGAATTTATCCTACGAGCAGTACTTC.

The CDR3 spells CAWSPPRTVYGYTF. In DNA, the CDR3 is TGTGCCTGGAGCCCCCCTCGGACAGTCTATGGCTACACCTTC. The chain employs TRBV30 and TRBJ1-2, with D perhaps TRBD1 (6 bases). V was trimmed by 3 bases and J by 4 bases, leaving 15 bases between them. The CDR3 runs to 14 residues. The V gene's germline CDR1 is GTSNPN and CDR2 SVGIG (reference sequence).

The gene calls are TRBV28 and TRBJ1-1; TRBD1 is a possible D gene (6 bases). Germline V gene sequence: CDR1 MDHEN, CDR2 SYDVKM. This CDR3 spans 18 amino acids. The V gene lost 6 bases and the J gene lost 0 bases, with 23 bases spanning the gap. The CDR3 DNA reads TGTGCCAGCAGCTCCCCTAGGGGGGGGTCCAGGTTGAACACTGAAGCTTTCTTT. Amino acids: CASSSPRGGSRLNTEAFF.

This clone turned up a few times. The chain carries TRBV10-3 and TRBJ2-3; 7 positions match TRBD1. CDR3 size: 15 residues. Unmatched junction bases numbered 12, after V lost 10 bases and J lost 2 bases. Germline assignment: CDR1 ENHRY and CDR2 SYGVKD. CDR3 sequence reads: CATLKGAYNTDTQYF. CDR3 DNA sequence: TGTGCCACCCTGAAGGGGGCCTATAACACAGATACGCAGTATTTT.

V usage is TRBV7-9 and J usage is TRBJ1-4; no clear D gene. CDR3 length equals 19 residues. Germline lookup yields CDR1 SEHNR and CDR2 FQNEAQ (reference sequence). V dropped 5 bases and J dropped 4 bases, with 26 bases sitting between them. The CDR3 sequence is CASSLHPERTDDINEKLFF. CDR3 bases: TGTGCCAGCAGCCTTCATCCGGAGCGGACCGACGATATTAATGAAAAACTGTTTTTT.

The chain combines TRBV7-9 with TRBJ1-1; D not resolved. This CDR3 region has 14 residues. Germline V gene data show CDR1 as SEHNR and CDR2 as FQNEAQ (reference sequence). Deletions cut 1 base from V and 1 base from J, with 7 bases between. The CDR3 sequence is CASSLGATNTEAFF. Written as DNA, the CDR3 is TGTGCCAGCAGCTTAGGGGCAACGAACACTGAAGCTTTCTTT.

Only a few counts were recorded for this clone. The chain carries TRBV4-1 and TRBJ1-2; TRBD1 aligns across 7 bases. V lost 3 bases, J lost 7 bases, and 8 bases stayed unmatched. CDR3 length: 14 amino acids. CDR1 MGHRA and CDR2 YSYEKL come from the germline V gene. DNA for the CDR3: TGCGCCAGCAGCCATCCCCTCCAGGGGGGTGGCTACACCTTC. Amino acids: CASSHPLQGGGYTF.